This TCR beta chain comes out of a study of T-cell reconstitution after alpha-beta-depleted transplantation in children (TCRdb year 2016). Background for the entire study: Using TCR repertoire profiling, the study quantitatively followed how T-cell immune reconstitution unfolded in children after TCRalphabeta/CD19-depleted allogeneic hematopoietic cell transplantation.

The library was obtained by PCR. Instrument on record: Illumina HiSeq 2500. TCR libraries were prepared with molecular barcoding, using unique molecular identifiers to normalize TCRbeta repertoire quantification. TCRdb reprocessed the public reads (quality trimming at Q25 with fastp, clone calling with MiXCR) and kept in-frame beta chains. Every distinct CDR3 protein forms one entry, paired with its most common genes and DNA. Recorded for this sample are 120,000 to 150,000 distinct CDR3 sequences; 8.5% to 10% of them occurred a single time. Of the sample, about a sixth is held by the ten largest clones. As concerns this clonotype: Its antigen is unknown. Base quality data are lacking; no much larger clone is found one base away.

Taken with the paper, the label for treatment or condition translates to: allogeneic hematopoietic cell transplantation with graft depleted of TCRalphabeta T cells and CD19 B cells. The children who served as transplant recipients had been given grafts of TCRalphabeta/CD19-depleted allogeneic hematopoietic cells. General findings and caveats noted by the study authors: The apparently early alphabetaT-cell count recovery about two months after transplant was reportedly dependent on only several hundred rapidly expanded clones derived from non-depleted graft cells. In some patients, the high TCRbeta diversity seen at day 60 was put down to recipient T cells and intrathymic progenitors that had survived conditioning. Over subsequent months, a decline in hyperexpanded clone frequencies was noted, and after one year, T-cell counts and TCRbeta diversity were mostly ascribed to newly produced T cells.

This specimen was PBMCs, mostly from graft donor cells, taken 180 days after TCRalphabeta/CD19-depleted stem cell transplant. The clonotype was recovered from a female patient between 2 and 15 years old who had a stem cell transplant for congenital amegakaryocytic thrombocytopenia, so the T cells may come from the graft donor.

The nucleotide sequence reads TGTGCCAGCAGCTTTTTGGGAGCTAACTATGGCTACACCTTC. Translated, this gives CASSFLGANYGYTF. The chain uses TRBV11-2 and TRBJ1-2; no D gene call is confident. Measured from the cysteine to the phenylalanine, the CDR3 is 14 residues long. The read is trimmed to its CDR3 DNA, 42 bases read in frame from base 1. CDR1 and CDR2 are drawn from the germline V gene: SGHAT, FQNNGV. The junction shows trimming of 3 bases on V and 0 bases on J, plus 8 bases between the germline ends.